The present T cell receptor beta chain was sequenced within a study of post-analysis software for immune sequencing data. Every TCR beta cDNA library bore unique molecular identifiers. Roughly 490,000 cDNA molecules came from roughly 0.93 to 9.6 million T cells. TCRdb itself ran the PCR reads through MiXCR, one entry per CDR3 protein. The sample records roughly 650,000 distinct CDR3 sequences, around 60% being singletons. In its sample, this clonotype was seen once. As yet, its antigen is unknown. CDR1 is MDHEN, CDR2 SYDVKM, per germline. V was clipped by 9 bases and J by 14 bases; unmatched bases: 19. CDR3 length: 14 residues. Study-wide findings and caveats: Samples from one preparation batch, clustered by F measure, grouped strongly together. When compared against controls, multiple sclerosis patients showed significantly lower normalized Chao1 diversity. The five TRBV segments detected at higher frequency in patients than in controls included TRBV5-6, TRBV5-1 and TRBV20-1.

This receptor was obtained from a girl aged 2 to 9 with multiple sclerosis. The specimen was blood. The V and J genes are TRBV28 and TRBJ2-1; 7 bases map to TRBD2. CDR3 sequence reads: CARPSSLVHGGEFF. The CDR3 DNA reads TGTGCCAGACCAAGTAGTTTGGTTCATGGGGGGGAGTTCTTC.